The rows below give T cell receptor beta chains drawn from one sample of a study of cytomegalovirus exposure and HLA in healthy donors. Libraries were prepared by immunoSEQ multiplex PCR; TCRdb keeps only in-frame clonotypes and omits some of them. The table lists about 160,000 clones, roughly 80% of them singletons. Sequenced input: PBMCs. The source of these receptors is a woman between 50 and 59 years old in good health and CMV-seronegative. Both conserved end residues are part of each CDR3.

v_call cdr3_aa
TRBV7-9 CASSFRTSGGARDEQFF
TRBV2 CASSVTGPGELFF
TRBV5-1 CASSLGASGTLTQYF
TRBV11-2 CASSSDWTEFNYGYTF
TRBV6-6 CASRADRASNQPQHF
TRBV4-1 CASSLETGGTPLHF
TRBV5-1 CASSLSDTEAFF
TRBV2 CASLSQGRLNTEAFF
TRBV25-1 CASGARGVTEAFF
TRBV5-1 CASSWILAFNDNEQFF
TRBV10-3 CAISESDRGGYNEQFF
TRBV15 CATSRQGWYGYTF
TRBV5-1 CASSFSGTGVTGELFF
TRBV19 CASRSGGANTEAFF
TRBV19 CASSIVALAGGNEQFF
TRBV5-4 CASSFEAGLGYTF
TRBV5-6 CASRVGGNYEQYF
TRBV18 CASSPLGQQETQYF
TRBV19 CASSVTGMNLYGYTF
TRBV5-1 CASSRGGGADEQYF
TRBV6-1 CATGTGDSNQPQHF
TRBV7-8 CASSLREFRTGELFF
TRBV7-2 CASSLAGQGTDTEAFF
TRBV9 CASSSGLAGGPSHNEQFF
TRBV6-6 CASMVPGQGYEQYF
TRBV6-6 CASKGSYEQYF
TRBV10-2 CASSGAIWTGANYGYTF
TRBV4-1 CASSRAGSNQPQHF
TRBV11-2 CASSLRRGGFGNEQFF
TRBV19 CASTRRGGSSGNTIYF
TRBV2 CASRQHGSTDTQYF
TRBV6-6 CASSSGPDRADTQYF
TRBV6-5 CASKQGRTYEQYF
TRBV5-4 CASSSSGGSDTQYF
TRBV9 CASSPGGAETQYF
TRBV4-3 CASSRGTPGGTGELFF
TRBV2 CASSVRDMNTEAFF
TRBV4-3 CASSFDRGLAGNTIYF
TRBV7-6 CASSLAGTRQETQYF
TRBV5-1 CASSAASGSYEQYF
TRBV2 CASSELDFGQYF
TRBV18 CASSQGRGPTNYGYTF
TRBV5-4 CASRAGESGNTIYF
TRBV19 CASSISHNQPQHF
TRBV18 CAGSPNSQGTEAFF
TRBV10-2 CASSESGEVGNQPQHF
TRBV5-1 CASKLAGVRETQYF
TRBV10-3 CAIPGQPNTGELFF
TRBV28 CASTKNRGNLGYEQYF
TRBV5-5 CASSLRQDRRIPTGELFF
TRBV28 CASSLGQTYGYTF
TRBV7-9 CASSLARASGGYYNEQFF
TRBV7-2 CASSLGQNYGYTF